Shown below are 24 T cell receptor beta chains from a single sample sequenced in a study of breast tumors, draining lymph nodes, adjacent tissues. TCRdb reanalysed the multiplex PCR reads using MiXCR and keeps one entry per CDR3 protein. Of about 80,000 distinct CDR3 sequences in the sample, approximately 19% were seen once. The lymph nodes were axillary draining lymph nodes from breast cancer patients. Sequenced: axillary lymph node tissue. The receptors here all came from a female donor with breast cancer. Some clones in this sample may be carry-over from other donors' samples.

This chain joins TRBV6-6 and TRBJ2-7; possibly TRBD2 for D (9 bases). The germline V gene has CDR1 MNHNY and CDR2 SVGAGI (reference sequence). CDR3 length: 17 residues. The V gene lost 8 bases and the J gene lost 4 bases, with 27 bases spanning the gap. This chain's CDR3 is CASRSAGGGRAQYEQYF. The CDR3 nucleotides read TGTGCCAGCCGAAGCGCAGGGGGCGGGAGGGCCCAATACGAGCAGTACTTC.

This clonotype appeared many times. This sequence joins TRBV5-1 and TRBJ2-1; the match to TRBD1 covers 10 bases. The germline CDR1 and CDR2 sequences are SGHRS and YFSETQ. The CDR3 has 15 residues. V lost 0 bases and J lost 7; bases outside the gene matches: 4. CDR3 DNA sequence: TGCGCCAGCAGCTTGGGGGGACAGGGGAGAAATGAGCAGTTCTTC. Translating gives CASSLGGQGRNEQFF.

This clonotype appeared many times. The chain recombines TRBV7-2 with TRBJ1-4; D is unclear. V was trimmed by 2 bases and J by 8 bases, leaving 18 bases between them. The CDR3 is made up of 16 amino acids. CDR1 and CDR2 (germline): SGHTA, FQGNSA. In DNA form, the CDR3 reads TGTGCCAGCAGCTTAAGGAACGACATATCGGGCGAAAAACTGTTTTTT. The encoded protein is CASSLRNDISGEKLFF.

Notes on this clonotype: This may come from a read error, since a much larger clone is one base off. This chain joins TRBV5-4 and TRBJ2-1; TRBD2 aligns across 9 bases. V gave up 4 bases and J gave up 4 bases; unmatched junction bases: 12. This CDR3 contains 17 residues. Germline V gene lookup returns CDR1 SGHNT and CDR2 YYREEE (reference sequence). Here the CDR3 reads CASSHDSGRSRYNEQFF. CDR3 coding DNA: TGTGCCAGCAGCCACGATAGCGGGAGAAGCCGATACAATGAGCAGTTCTTC.

This clonotype was detected only a few times. The chain links TRBV4-1 to TRBJ2-1, with 12 bases matching TRBD2. Losses at the gene ends were 0 bases for V and 5 bases for J; bases not matched to a gene: 8. CDR3 length: 18 amino acids. CDR1 is MGHRA, CDR2 YSYEKL, per germline. CDR3: CASSQEPATSGSNNEQFF. DNA of the CDR3: TGCGCCAGCAGCCAAGAACCTGCGACTAGCGGGAGTAACAATGAGCAGTTCTTC.

As to this clonotype: A much larger clone sits a single nucleotide away, making a read error possible. This chain joins TRBV6-6 and TRBJ2-7; 8 bases map to TRBD1. The J segment lost 1 base and the V segment lost 6 bases, leaving 8 bases of the junction unmatched. The germline CDR1 and CDR2 sequences are MNHNY and SVGAGI (reference sequence). CDR3 length equals 15 residues. Written as DNA, the CDR3 is TGTGCCAGCAGCGTAGCCAGGACAGGGTCCTACGAGCAGTACTTC. It specifies CASSVARTGSYEQYF.

Many counts were recorded for this clonotype. The gene calls are TRBV20-1 and TRBJ1-4, with D unresolved. The germline gives CDR1 DFQATT, CDR2 SNEGSKA (reference sequence). V was trimmed by 4 bases and J by 6 bases, leaving 9 bases between them. The CDR3 is 12 amino acids. CDR3 bases: TGCAGTGCTACCGGGAAGGATGAAAAACTGTTTTTT. Translation gives CSATGKDEKLFF.

This clonotype has a count of ten or more. This rearrangement joins TRBV24-1 to TRBJ1-5; D not certain. Per the germline V gene, CDR1 is KGHDR and CDR2 is SFDVKD. This CDR3 comprises 15 residues. Trimming removed 10 bases from V and 3 bases from J, with 18 bases in between. CDR3 amino acids: CATSSGQRVNQPQHF. The CDR3 bases are TGTGCCACGTCATCTGGGCAACGCGTCAATCAGCCCCAGCATTTT.

By sample share, this clonotype is medium-sized. The chain combines TRBV9 with TRBJ2-7; D remains unclear. The length of the CDR3 is 15 residues. CDR1 and CDR2 from the germline V gene are SGDLS and YYNGEE. Between the trimmed V and J ends, which lost 0 bases and 3 bases, there was a span of 13 bases. In DNA, the CDR3 is TGTGCCAGCAGCGTAGAGGGCAGGCGAGGCTACGAGCAGTACTTC. Translated: CASSVEGRRGYEQYF.

This clonotype was detected many times. CDR3 in amino acids: CASSTRDRGSEQYF. CDR3 DNA sequence: TGTGCCAGTAGTACCCGGGACAGGGGGAGCGAGCAGTACTTC. This sequence joins TRBV19 and TRBJ2-7, with 11 bases lining up with TRBD1. There are 14 residues in the CDR3. The germline V gene encodes CDR1 LNHDA and CDR2 SQIVND (reference sequence). The J segment lost 6 bases and the V segment lost 4 bases, leaving 5 bases of the junction unmatched.

This clonotype was counted ten times or more. V and J are TRBV7-3 and TRBJ2-3; 8 positions match TRBD2. V dropped 6 bases and J dropped 2; count of bases not matched to a gene: 7. The CDR3 runs to 15 residues. The germline CDR1 and CDR2 sequences are SGHTA and FQGTGA. CDR3 protein: CASSYSGSDTDTQYF. CDR3 nucleotide sequence: TGTGCCAGCAGTTACAGCGGGAGCGACACAGATACGCAGTATTTT.

Concerning this clonotype itself: Without the conserved terminal phenylalanine or tryptophan, this CDR3 likely stems from a read error. V is TRBV5-1 and J is TRBJ1-3; a weak D match, TRBD1 (5 bases). This CDR3 is built from 15 residues. The V and J ends lost 0 bases and 0 bases respectively, with 7 bases between them. Per the germline V gene, CDR1 is SGHRS and CDR2 is YFSETQ. The CDR3, as DNA: TGCGCCAGCAGCTTGGGGGACGGCTCTGGAAACACCATATATTAT. Protein sequence: CASSLGDGSGNTIYY.

Many counts were recorded for this clonotype. The rearrangement uses TRBV28 and TRBJ2-5; D is uncertain. CDR3 length: 13 residues. Trimming cost V 6 bases and J 1 base, with 9 bases left between them. Germline lookup yields CDR1 MDHEN and CDR2 SYDVKM. The CDR3 DNA is TGTGCCAGCAGGGGTTCGATCCAAGAGACCCAGTACTTC. Encoded protein: CASRGSIQETQYF. The whole variable domain, filled in from reference TRBV28 and TRBJ2-5, reads DVKVTQSSRYLVKRTGEKVFLECVQDMDHENMFWYRQDPGLGLRLIYFSYDVKMKEKGDIPEGYSVSREKKERFSLILESASTNQTSMYLCASRGSIQETQYFGPGTRLLVL.

The table lists this clonotype with many counts. J is TRBJ1-5 and V is TRBV7-9; 7 bases map to TRBD1. The germline V gene encodes CDR1 SEHNR and CDR2 FQNEAQ (reference sequence). This CDR3 spans 16 amino acids. Germline trimming cut 5 bases from V and 0 bases from J; bases unmatched to any gene: 7. The chain's CDR3 is CASSPAGGLSNQPQHF. The DNA for the CDR3 is TGTGCCAGCAGCCCCGCAGGGGGACTTAGCAATCAGCCCCAGCATTTT.

About this clonotype itself: This could be a read error, since a much larger clone is one nucleotide away. The chain links TRBV28 to TRBJ2-3; tentatively, D is TRBD2 (6 bases). The CDR3 consists of 11 residues. CDR1 is MDHEN, CDR2 SYDVKM, per germline. CDR3 nucleotides: TGTACCAGCGTCCGACTAGGGAAGCAGTATTTT. This translates into CTSVRLGKQYF.

Notes on this clonotype: It is likely a read error, because the conserved phenylalanine at the end of the CDR3 is missing. The chain is built from TRBV3-1 and TRBJ2-2; 11 nucleotides line up with TRBD2. The V gene end was trimmed by 5 bases and the J gene end by 7 bases; junction bases not matched to a gene: 6. CDR3 length: 15 residues. Germline V CDR1 and CDR2: LGHDT, YNNKEL (reference sequence). The CDR3 reads CASSALAGAVGELFL. In DNA, the CDR3 is TGTGCCAGCAGCGCACTAGCGGGAGCGGTCGGGGAGCTGTTTCTT.

This clonotype occurred many times. This chain links TRBV9 with TRBJ2-5; 9 bases are a match to TRBD1. The CDR3 length is 16 residues. With V trimmed by 4 bases and J by 2 bases, 9 bases remained unmatched. Germline V lookup: CDR1 SGDLS, CDR2 YYNGEE. CDR3 amino acids: CASSWDRERHQETQYF. CDR3 DNA sequence: TGTGCCAGCAGCTGGGACAGGGAGCGGCATCAAGAGACCCAGTACTTC.

This clonotype has at least ten counts. The rearrangement uses TRBV2 and TRBJ2-5; 10 nucleotides agree with TRBD2. CDR1 SNHLY and CDR2 FYNNEI come from the germline V gene. With V trimmed by 8 bases and J by 5 bases, 11 bases remained unmatched. The CDR3 runs 15 residues. The CDR3 sequence is CASLVSGRAGETQYF. CDR3 bases: TGTGCCAGCTTAGTGAGCGGGAGGGCAGGGGAGACCCAGTACTTC.

This clonotype was recorded at least ten times. The rearrangement uses TRBV5-6 and TRBJ1-2, with unresolved D. V lost 3 bases and J 7 bases, leaving 7 bases between the germline ends. Per the germline V gene, CDR1 is SGHDT and CDR2 is YYEEEE. The length of the CDR3 is 11 residues. The CDR3: CASSSMGGYTF. CDR3 DNA sequence: TGTGCCAGCAGCTCCATGGGTGGCTACACCTTC.

This chain connects TRBV18 to TRBJ2-1, with 9 nucleotides matching TRBD1. The V segment lost 3 bases and the J segment 7 bases; nucleotides outside the gene matches: 7. The CDR3 has 15 amino acids. Germline lookup yields CDR1 KGHSH and CDR2 LQKENI. CDR3 in DNA: TGTGCCAGCTCACCCAACGAAGGACAGGGGAATGAGCAGTTCTTC. This codes for CASSPNEGQGNEQFF.

The chain uses TRBV11-2 and TRBJ2-3; no clear D gene. Germline CDR1 reads SGHAT; CDR2 reads FQNNGV. The ends were cut back, 0 bases at V and 6 bases at J, with 7 bases in the middle. CDR3 length: 13 residues. The CDR3 protein is CASSLDATDTQYF. For the CDR3, the DNA is TGTGCCAGCAGCTTAGATGCAACGGATACGCAGTATTTT.

This clonotype showed up many times. This chain links TRBV5-6 with TRBJ1-3; a weak D match, TRBD1 (5 bases). Trimming removed 4 bases at V and 2 bases at J, with 10 bases between. Germline CDR1 SGHDT, CDR2 YYEEEE. The CDR3 runs 14 residues. The CDR3 DNA follows: TGTGCCAGCAGCCCTACAGGTGCTGGAAACACCATATATTTT. This encodes CASSPTGAGNTIYF.

This clonotype was found many times. CDR3 DNA: TGTGCCAGCAGTGGGCGGCATACGCAGTATTTT. Translating it yields CASSGRHTQYF. The chain is built from TRBV25-1 and TRBJ2-3; no clear D. From germline, CDR1 is MGHDK and CDR2 SYGVNS. The CDR3 contains 11 residues. V lost 4 bases to trimming and J lost 7 bases, with 6 bases between them.

This clonotype occurred many times. The chain combines TRBV2 with TRBJ1-4, with D uncertain. This CDR3 region has 13 residues. V lost 5 bases and J 2 bases, leaving 6 bases between the germline ends. Germline values: CDR1 SNHLY, CDR2 FYNNEI. The CDR3 is CASSTRTNEKLFF. The CDR3 coding sequence is TGTGCCAGCAGTACAAGGACTAATGAAAAACTGTTTTTT. Variable domain in full (rest from reference TRBV2 and TRBJ1-4): EPEVTQTPSHQVTQMGQEVILRCVPISNHLYFYWYRQILGQKVEFLVSFYNNEISEKSEIFDDQFSVERPDGSNFTLKIRSTKLEDSAMYFCASSTRTNEKLFFGSGTQLSVL.